The 31 T cell receptor beta chains in this list originate from one sample, sequenced in a study of human T cells and chemical hapten exposure. TCRdb processed the RACE reads anew with MiXCR; each CDR3 protein has one entry. Counted here are about 290,000 distinct CDR3 sequences, 7.7% occurring once; the ten biggest clones make up roughly 1.2%. The time point here: pre-sensitization, week 0. Treatment reported: therapeutic diphenylcyclopropenone sensitization with weekly scalp DPC. Sequenced material: whole blood, taken in connection with sensitization to the hapten diphenylcyclopropenone (DPC). The receptors here all came from a man between 18 and 29 years old with alopecia areata. Some clones in this sample may be carry-over from other donors' samples.

This clonotype showed up just a few times. The rearrangement uses TRBV3-1 and TRBJ2-1, with 12 bases fitting TRBD1. CDR1 and CDR2 from the germline V gene are LGHDT and YNNKEL (reference sequence). The junction had 6 bases not matched to a gene; V was cut back by 4 bases and J by 8 bases. The CDR3 covers 15 residues. CDR3: CASSLSGQGADEQFF. The CDR3 coding sequence is TGTGCCAGCAGCCTATCGGGACAGGGGGCCGATGAGCAGTTCTTC.

The sample holds a few counts of this clonotype. J is TRBJ1-2 and V is TRBV5-1; D gene unclear. The length of the CDR3 is 13 residues. The germline V gene encodes CDR1 SGHRS and CDR2 YFSETQ. V was shortened by 4 bases and J by 6 bases, with 13 bases between the two germline ends. The CDR3 is CASSDDTLHGYTF. DNA of the CDR3: TGCGCCAGCAGCGACGACACACTTCATGGCTACACCTTC.

This chain connects TRBV12-3 or TRBV12-4 to TRBJ2-1, with D maybe TRBD2 (6 bases). The CDR3 extends over 14 amino acids. V lost 2 bases, J lost 7 bases, and 12 bases lay in between. CDR3 residues: CASSLLGTSNEQFF. DNA of the CDR3: TGTGCCAGCAGTTTACTGGGGACTTCTAATGAGCAGTTCTTC.

In its sample, this clonotype was seen many times. The rearrangement uses TRBV9 and TRBJ2-3; the match to TRBD2 covers 8 bases. The CDR3 is made up of 15 amino acids. Trimming at V came to 0 bases and at J to 2 bases, leaving 2 bases not matched to a gene. Looked up from germline, CDR1 is SGDLS and CDR2 is YYNGEE. The DNA of the CDR3 is TGTGCCAGCAGCGTAGTCGGGGGGGCCACAGATACGCAGTATTTT. Its protein is CASSVVGGATDTQYF.

The rearrangement joins TRBV10-2 to TRBJ2-6; unclear D gene. The CDR3 spans 14 residues. The ends were cut back, 2 bases at V and 4 bases at J, with 6 bases in the middle. Germline lookup yields CDR1 WSHSY and CDR2 SAAADI. CDR3 region: CASSEIGGANVLTF. Here the CDR3 DNA reads TGCGCCAGCAGTGAGATAGGGGGGGCCAACGTCCTGACTTTC.

V usage is TRBV11-2 and J usage is TRBJ2-2, with a weak D call TRBD1 (5 bases). The CDR3 is 14 residues long. Trimming took off 5 bases at V and 6 bases at J, with 13 bases between the two ends. CDR1 is SGHAT and CDR2 is FQNNGV in the germline V gene. CDR3 in amino acids: CASSQDRSAGELFF. CDR3 bases: TGTGCCAGCAGCCAAGACAGAAGCGCCGGGGAGCTGTTTTTT.

This clonotype was observed at least ten times. V and J are TRBV6-2 or TRBV6-3 and TRBJ1-5, with 7 bases fitting TRBD1. Germline V CDR1 and CDR2: MNHEY, SVGEGT. This CDR3 has 16 residues. Losses at the gene ends were 5 bases for V and 5 bases for J; bases not matched to a gene: 12. The CDR3 reads CASSRDSGSPYQPQHF. For the CDR3, the DNA is TGTGCCAGCAGTCGGGACAGTGGGTCCCCCTATCAGCCCCAGCATTTT.

This clonotype was detected ten times or more. The chain recombines TRBV29-1 with TRBJ2-6; no clear D gene. CDR1 and CDR2 (germline): SQVTM, ANQGSEA. The V end was cut by 4 bases, the J end by 2 bases, with 9 bases between. The CDR3 totals 14 residues. CDR3 protein: CSVVSFAGANVLTF. For the CDR3, the DNA is TGCAGCGTTGTGAGCTTTGCTGGGGCCAACGTCCTGACTTTC.

This clonotype was seen repeatedly, ten times or more. As DNA, the CDR3 is TGTGCCAGCACCGGGATTCGGGCCGGAGGGACTGAAGCTTTCTTT. Protein product: CASTGIRAGGTEAFF. The chain combines TRBV27 with TRBJ1-1, with D unresolved. CDR1 and CDR2 (germline): MNHEY, SMNVEV (reference sequence). The germline V and J ends were trimmed by 7 bases and 5 bases, with 20 bases remaining between them. The CDR3 contains 15 residues.

The CDR3 coding sequence is TGTGCCAGCAGTGGTTCCCGGGCACCCCTCCACTTT. Translation gives CASSGSRAPLHF. The chain employs TRBV2 and TRBJ1-6; no clear D. This CDR3 contains 12 residues. In germline, CDR1 is SNHLY, CDR2 FYNNEI. Trimming removed 4 bases from V and 11 bases from J, with 9 bases in between.

This clonotype is a singleton in its sample. This rearrangement joins TRBV12-3 or TRBV12-4 to TRBJ1-2, with a weak D call TRBD1 (5 bases). V was cut by 5 bases and J by 4 bases, with 11 bases left in between. The length of the CDR3 is 13 residues. CDR3 bases: TGTGCCAGCAGTAGTGACAGCCTCTATGGCTACACCTTC. Encoded protein: CASSSDSLYGYTF.

This clonotype showed up many times. The rearrangement joins TRBV7-9 to TRBJ1-5; D ambiguous. Between the trimmed V and J ends, which lost 2 bases and 6 bases, there was a span of 8 bases. CDR1 is SEHNR, CDR2 FQNEAQ, per germline (reference sequence). The CDR3 consists of 13 residues. CDR3 amino acids: CASSLLGGQPQHF. The CDR3 coding sequence is TGTGCCAGCAGCTTACTGGGAGGTCAGCCCCAGCATTTT.

This rearrangement joins TRBV3-1 to TRBJ1-1; 7 bases match TRBD1. Germline V gene data show CDR1 as LGHDT and CDR2 as YNNKEL (reference sequence). The CDR3 covers 13 residues. After removal of 2 bases from V and 5 bases from J, the junction contained 2 bases not matched to a gene. The CDR3 protein is CASSQTGATEAFF. For the CDR3, the DNA is TGTGCCAGCAGCCAAACAGGGGCTACTGAAGCTTTCTTT.

V gene TRBV6-2 or TRBV6-3 combines with J gene TRBJ2-7; weak D call: TRBD2 (5 bases). Per germline, CDR1 MNHEY and CDR2 SVGEGT. The CDR3 contains 14 residues. Trimming shortened V by 5 bases and J by 2 bases, and 13 bases separated the two germline ends. The CDR3 is CASSPEPGTYEQYV. CDR3 nucleotide sequence: TGTGCCAGCAGTCCGGAGCCGGGGACCTACGAGCAGTACGTC.

This clonotype showed up many times. The chain is built from TRBV25-1 and TRBJ2-2; D unresolved. This CDR3 is built from 12 residues. Trimming took 7 bases from V and 1 from J, leaving 4 bases between them. CDR1 and CDR2 (germline): MGHDK, SYGVNS. In DNA, the CDR3 is TGTGCCAGCACCAAGAACACCGGGGAGCTGTTTTTT. Its protein product is CASTKNTGELFF.

The gene calls are TRBV7-9 and TRBJ2-5, with D perhaps matching TRBD1 (5 bases). Germline V gene sequence: CDR1 SEHNR, CDR2 FQNEAQ (reference sequence). This CDR3 comprises 18 residues. The V gene lost 4 bases and the J gene lost 2 bases, with 23 bases spanning the gap. In nucleotides, the CDR3 is TGTGCCAGCAGCTCCCCATCCAGGGCCTGGCAAGAACAAGAGACCCAGTACTTC. Residues: CASSSPSRAWQEQETQYF.

The chain combines TRBV7-9 with TRBJ2-3, with D possibly matching TRBD1 (7 bases). This CDR3 is 14 amino acids long. The V gene's germline CDR1 is SEHNR and CDR2 FQNEAQ (reference sequence). V was clipped by 3 bases and J by 4 bases, with 11 bases between them. DNA of the CDR3: TGTGCCAGCAGCTTCGGAGGGGGCGCAGATACGCAGTATTTT. Amino acid sequence: CASSFGGGADTQYF.

This clonotype was detected many times. The gene calls are TRBV20-1 and TRBJ2-5; D possibly uses TRBD1 or TRBD2 (6 bases each). This CDR3 contains 16 residues. V shed 5 bases and J shed 2 bases, with 21 bases lying between them. Germline V gene sequence: CDR1 DFQATT, CDR2 SNEGSKA (reference sequence). The CDR3 is CSAQVPGARRQETQYF. The CDR3 region has the DNA TGCAGTGCTCAGGTTCCGGGGGCCCGTCGGCAAGAGACCCAGTACTTC.

This chain links TRBV6-5 with TRBJ2-4; D is uncertain. The germline V gene encodes CDR1 MNHEY and CDR2 SVGAGI. The CDR3 runs to 12 residues. V shed 4 bases and J shed 5 bases, with 6 bases lying between them. As DNA, the CDR3 is TGTGCCAGCAGTTCCCCGGAAAACATTCAGTACTTC. Protein product: CASSSPENIQYF.

This clonotype appeared a few times. The chain combines TRBV7-3 with TRBJ1-1; 9 bases align to TRBD1. V lost 3 bases, J lost 5 bases, and 13 bases stayed unmatched. This CDR3 has 17 amino acids. Germline V gene lookup returns CDR1 SGHTA and CDR2 FQGTGA. This CDR3 reads CASSFNRYRGRGTEAFF. The CDR3 nucleotides are TGTGCCAGCAGCTTTAACCGCTACAGGGGGCGTGGGACTGAAGCTTTCTTT. The full variable domain, rest sourced from reference TRBV7-3 and TRBJ1-1, is GAGVSQTPSNKVTEKGKYVELRCDPISGHTALYWYRQSLGQGPEFLIYFQGTGAADDSGLPNDRFFAVRPEGSVSTLKIQRTERGDSAVYLCASSFNRYRGRGTEAFFGQGTRLTVV.

The chain is built from TRBV2 and TRBJ2-5; the match to TRBD2 covers 8 bases. The V segment lost 6 bases and the J segment 1 base; nucleotides outside the gene matches: 7. Germline V CDR1 and CDR2: SNHLY, FYNNEI. The CDR3 spans 15 residues. The CDR3 DNA is TGTGCCAGCAGAGGAGCAGCGGGGGCCCAAGAGACCCAGTACTTC. Translation gives CASRGAAGAQETQYF.

This clonotype was seen a single time. Since a much larger clone is just one base distant, this may be a read error. Here the CDR3 reads CVSSSRDGRNEQFF. The CDR3 nucleotides read TGTGTCAGCAGCAGCCGGGACGGAAGAAATGAGCAGTTCTTC. The chain employs TRBV5-8 and TRBJ2-1; possibly TRBD1 or TRBD2 for D (5 bases each). CDR3 length equals 14 residues. The germline V gene has CDR1 SGHTS and CDR2 YDEGEE.

A few counts support this clonotype. The chain recombines TRBV10-3 with TRBJ2-1; 14 bases map to TRBD2. The V gene end was trimmed by 6 bases and the J gene end by 8 bases; junction bases not matched to a gene: 3. Per germline, CDR1 ENHRY and CDR2 SYGVKD. This CDR3 is 14 amino acids long. The CDR3 nucleotides read TGTGCCATCAGGACTAGCGGGGGGGCCTATGAGCAGTTCTTC. It specifies CAIRTSGGAYEQFF.

J is TRBJ1-5 and V is TRBV6-6; D gene ambiguous. Germline values: CDR1 MNHNY, CDR2 SVGAGI (reference sequence). V lost 7 bases to trimming and J lost 3 bases, with 13 bases between them. CDR3 size: 14 residues. The CDR3 protein is CASTVSDFNQPQHF. The CDR3 region has the DNA TGTGCCAGCACTGTCTCGGACTTCAATCAGCCCCAGCATTTT.

This chain connects TRBV20-1 to TRBJ1-5; 10 bases align to TRBD1. V lost 6 bases, J lost 7 bases, and 9 bases stayed unmatched. CDR1 DFQATT and CDR2 SNEGSKA come from the germline V gene (reference sequence). The CDR3 covers 14 residues. The chain's CDR3 is CSAAGQGDRQPQHF. DNA for the CDR3: TGCAGTGCCGCCGGACAGGGGGATCGGCAGCCCCAGCATTTT.

V is TRBV10-1 and J is TRBJ2-3; 11 bases match TRBD2. Losses at the gene ends were 0 bases for V and 5 bases for J; bases not matched to a gene: 10. Germline V gene lookup returns CDR1 WNHNN and CDR2 SYGVQD (reference sequence). This CDR3 region has 18 residues. CDR3 in amino acids: CASSESYDSGGARDTQYF. The CDR3 DNA sequence: TGCGCCAGCAGTGAGTCGTATGATAGCGGGGGGGCCAGAGATACGCAGTATTTT.

This clonotype was seen a few times. V usage is TRBV12-3 or TRBV12-4 and J usage is TRBJ1-1; a weak D match, TRBD1 (5 bases). This CDR3 comprises 13 residues. Trimming left V 7 bases short and J 1 base short, with 10 bases between. The CDR3 region is CASTDTGNTEAFF. CDR3 nucleotides: TGTGCCAGCACAGACACAGGGAACACTGAAGCTTTCTTT.

The sample holds many counts of this clonotype. The chain has TRBV9 and TRBJ1-3, with 7 bases lining up with TRBD1. CDR3 size: 15 residues. With V trimmed by 5 bases and J by 0 bases, 5 bases remained unmatched. Germline-derived CDR1 and CDR2 are SGDLS and YYNGEE. CDR3 loop: CASRPGQTSGNTIYF. CDR3 DNA sequence: TGTGCCAGCAGGCCGGGACAGACCTCTGGAAACACCATATATTTT.

The table lists this clonotype with a few counts. This sequence joins TRBV2 and TRBJ2-2; 7 bases are shared with TRBD1. The J segment lost 0 bases and the V segment lost 6 bases, leaving 7 bases of the junction unmatched. CDR1 and CDR2 from the germline V gene are SNHLY and FYNNEI. The CDR3 runs to 16 residues. DNA of the CDR3: TGTGCCAGCAGACCTCCCGGGACAGCGAACACCGGGGAGCTGTTTTTT. It encodes CASRPPGTANTGELFF.

This clonotype has ten or more counts. The chain carries TRBV10-3 and TRBJ1-6, with D possibly TRBD1 on 6 matching bases. V lost 7 bases, J lost 8 bases, and 18 bases lay in between. Looked up from germline, CDR1 is ENHRY and CDR2 is SYGVKD. The CDR3 is 15 amino acids. This CDR3 is CAITRSGDGDSPLHF. The CDR3 bases are TGTGCCATCACCCGATCAGGGGACGGGGATTCACCCCTCCACTTT.

This clonotype has a handful of counts. The V and J genes are TRBV28 and TRBJ2-7, with D possibly matching TRBD1 (6 bases). This CDR3 is 14 amino acids long. V lost 6 bases, J lost 5 bases, and 17 bases lay in between. CDR1 and CDR2 (germline): MDHEN, SYDVKM. CDR3 sequence reads: CASRQNRVVDEQYF. As DNA, the CDR3 is TGTGCCAGCAGACAAAACAGGGTCGTCGACGAGCAGTACTTC.